These 21 T cell receptor beta chains came from one sample sequenced in a study of blood T cell repertoires in COVID-19. Repertoires were generated with immunoSEQ multiplex PCR, while TCRdb's copy carries only in-frame clones and drops some. The table records fewer than 180,000 clones, roughly nine tenths of them present only once. The sample comprised peripheral blood. These TCRs come from an older woman with active or convalescent COVID-19.

The rearrangement joins TRBV5-1 to TRBJ2-3; TRBD2 agrees at 7 bases. The CDR3 sequence is 15 residues long. Germline CDR1 and CDR2: SGHRS and YFSETQ. V shed 5 bases, J shed 2 bases, and the junction held 8 bases outside the gene matches. CDR3 loop: CASRDSAGVTDTQYF. CDR3 nucleotide sequence: TGCGCCAGCAGGGACTCGGCGGGGGTCACAGATACGCAGTATTTT.

The genes are TRBV11-2 and TRBJ1-4; D possibly corresponds to TRBD1 (5 bases). Germline V gives CDR1 SGHAT, CDR2 FQNNGV. Trimming left V 4 bases short and J 8 bases short, with 14 bases between. The CDR3 is 14 amino acids. CDR3 sequence: CASSYRSGAEKLFF. Written as DNA, the CDR3 is TGTGCCAGCAGCTACAGGTCCGGCGCGGAAAAACTGTTTTTT.

J is TRBJ2-1 and V is TRBV18; 7 nucleotides align to TRBD2. The CDR3 contains 15 residues. Germline trimming cut 8 bases from V and 3 bases from J; bases unmatched to any gene: 10. Germline V gene lookup returns CDR1 KGHSH and CDR2 LQKENI. Written as DNA, the CDR3 is TGTGCCAGCAGTAAGAGCGGGGCCCTCTACAATGAGCAGTTCTTC. Translated: CASSKSGALYNEQFF.

This chain uses TRBV2 with TRBJ2-7; D call uncertain. Trimming took 9 bases from V and 0 from J, leaving 3 bases between them. The CDR3 has 10 residues. CDR1 and CDR2 from the germline V gene are SNHLY and FYNNEI. The CDR3 region is CASSSYEQYF. The CDR3, as DNA: TGTGCCAGTAGCTCCTACGAGCAGTACTTC.

The rearrangement links TRBV10-3 to TRBJ1-3; 10 positions match TRBD1. The CDR3 sequence is 16 residues long. V lost 2 bases, J lost 3 bases, and 4 bases stayed unmatched. The germline V gene has CDR1 ENHRY and CDR2 SYGVKD. CDR3 nucleotide sequence: TGTGCCATCAGTGAGCCCGGGACAGGGGATGGAAACACCATATATTTT. Residues: CAISEPGTGDGNTIYF.

The CDR3 reads CASSPRTGSTGELFF. CDR3 coding DNA: TGTGCCAGCAGTCCCAGGACAGGGTCCACCGGGGAGCTGTTTTTT. This chain joins TRBV6-6 and TRBJ2-2, with 8 bases lining up with TRBD1. The CDR3 is made up of 15 amino acids. Germline assignment: CDR1 MNHNY and CDR2 SVGAGI (reference sequence). V shed 5 bases, J shed 4 bases, and the junction held 6 bases outside the gene matches.

The rearrangement uses TRBV18 and TRBJ2-2; TRBD1 matches at 7 bases. V lost 3 bases and J lost 4; bases outside the gene matches: 8. The CDR3 is made up of 16 amino acids. Per germline, CDR1 KGHSH and CDR2 LQKENI. The CDR3 bases are TGTGCCAGCTCACCGATACAGGGGCTGGCCACCGGGGAGCTGTTTTTT. It yields the protein CASSPIQGLATGELFF.

The V call is TRBV10-2, the J call TRBJ2-1; D perhaps matches TRBD2 (5 bases). Germline assignment: CDR1 WSHSY and CDR2 SAAADI. V was trimmed by 6 bases and J by 2 bases, leaving 11 bases between them. This CDR3 is built from 14 residues. The chain's CDR3 is CASREVGTYNEQFF. DNA for the CDR3: TGCGCCAGCAGGGAGGTGGGCACCTACAATGAGCAGTTCTTC.

The DNA of the CDR3 is TGTGCCACCAGACAGGGTTTGGCAGGGGGATCTTATAGCAATCAGCCCCAGCATTTT. Protein sequence: CATRQGLAGGSYSNQPQHF. This chain connects TRBV15 to TRBJ1-5, with TRBD1 matching 7 bases. Trimming cost V 6 bases and J 0 bases; bases outside gene matches: 17. Per germline, CDR1 LNHNV and CDR2 YYDKDF (reference sequence). This CDR3 region has 19 residues.

This chain uses TRBV6-5 with TRBJ2-5; 8 nucleotides agree with TRBD1. V dropped 7 bases and J dropped 5; count of bases not matched to a gene: 6. The CDR3 is 13 amino acids. Per germline, CDR1 MNHEY and CDR2 SVGAGI. In DNA, the CDR3 is TGTGCCAGCACCCAGGGGGCCAGGGAGACCCAGTACTTC. Protein sequence: CASTQGARETQYF.

The J gene is TRBJ1-4, the V gene TRBV7-2; D is undetermined. Germline V gene sequence: CDR1 SGHTA, CDR2 FQGNSA. Trimming removed 0 bases at V and 3 bases at J, with 8 bases between. CDR3 size: 15 residues. As DNA, the CDR3 is TGTGCCAGCAGCTTAGCCCCGCGGGCTAATGAAAAACTGTTTTTT. Protein sequence: CASSLAPRANEKLFF.

J is TRBJ1-6 and V is TRBV5-1, with a weak D call TRBD1 (5 bases). CDR1 SGHRS and CDR2 YFSETQ come from the germline V gene. V was clipped by 3 bases and J by 5 bases, with 12 bases between them. The CDR3 spans 15 residues. For the CDR3, the DNA is TGCGCCAGCAGCTCAACCGGGACTGATAATTCACCCCTCCACTTT. Amino acids: CASSSTGTDNSPLHF.

This chain links TRBV11-2 with TRBJ2-2, with 11 positions matching TRBD2. The V gene's germline CDR1 is SGHAT and CDR2 FQNNGV. The trim removed 1 base at V and 4 bases at J, leaving 2 bases unmatched. This CDR3 has 16 amino acids. The CDR3 region has the DNA TGTGCCAGCAGCTTAGGACTAGCGGGGACCACCGGGGAGCTGTTTTTT. Translating it yields CASSLGLAGTTGELFF.

The rearrangement links TRBV6-6 to TRBJ1-3; TRBD1 agrees at 7 bases. The CDR3 has 17 residues. Per the germline V gene, CDR1 is MNHNY and CDR2 is SVGAGI (reference sequence). After removal of 5 bases from V and 2 bases from J, the junction contained 12 bases not matched to a gene. The CDR3 reads CASSRDFEQGTGNTIYF. In DNA form, the CDR3 reads TGTGCCAGCAGTCGAGATTTCGAACAGGGGACTGGAAACACCATATATTTT.

The V gene is TRBV6-5, the J gene TRBJ2-2; 7 nucleotides align to TRBD1. This CDR3 is 14 amino acids long. Trimming removed 10 bases from V and 6 bases from J; junction bases left unmatched: 11. CDR1 is MNHEY and CDR2 is SVGAGI in the germline V gene. The CDR3 sequence is CATSTGRAAGELFF. The CDR3 region has the DNA TGTGCCACCTCGACAGGGCGCGCGGCCGGGGAGCTGTTTTTT.

V usage is TRBV4-3 and J usage is TRBJ1-2, with D perhaps matching TRBD1 (5 bases). Germline loops: CDR1 LGHNA, CDR2 YSLEER. The CDR3 runs to 15 residues. The V gene lost 0 bases and the J gene lost 4 bases, with 12 bases spanning the gap. For the CDR3, the DNA is TGCGCCAGCAGCCAAGATGAGGGACTGACCTATGGCTACACCTTC. Amino acid sequence: CASSQDEGLTYGYTF.

The rearrangement joins TRBV11-1 to TRBJ2-4; no reliable D call. V lost 5 bases, J lost 9 bases, and 17 bases lay in between. Looked up from germline, CDR1 is SGHAT and CDR2 is FQDESV (reference sequence). The CDR3 consists of 14 residues. CDR3: CASSPLERSGIQYF. The CDR3 nucleotides are TGTGCCAGCAGCCCCTTGGAAAGATCAGGCATTCAGTACTTC.

This clone was recorded once. The V and J genes are TRBV4-1 and TRBJ1-5; D is undetermined. V lost 1 base and J lost 4, with 5 bases in between. CDR1 is MGHRA and CDR2 is YSYEKL in the germline V gene. The CDR3 is 13 residues long. The DNA of the CDR3 is TGCGCCAGCAGCCAAGGCCAGAATCAGCCCCAGCATTTT. Translating gives CASSQGQNQPQHF.

The chain is built from TRBV7-9 and TRBJ1-5; perhaps TRBD1 as D (6 bases). The CDR3 length is 15 residues. Trimming shortened V by 1 base and J by 4 bases, and 11 bases separated the two germline ends. Germline V gene sequence: CDR1 SEHNR, CDR2 FQNEAQ (reference sequence). CDR3 DNA sequence: TGTGCCAGCAGCTTAGGGGGGCGAGGAAATCAGCCCCAGCATTTT. Its translation is CASSLGGRGNQPQHF.

The chain uses TRBV12-5 and TRBJ1-3, with D perhaps TRBD1 (5 bases). From germline, CDR1 is LGHNT and CDR2 FRNRAP. The CDR3 is 17 amino acids. V was cut by 3 bases and J by 2 bases, with 17 bases left in between. CDR3 DNA: TGTGCTAGTGGTTTACGGCCCTGGGGCGGCCCTGGAAACACCATATATTTT. As protein: CASGLRPWGGPGNTIYF.

J is TRBJ2-7 and V is TRBV7-2, with 9 bases lining up with TRBD2. V was clipped by 5 bases and J by 3 bases; unmatched bases: 5. The germline CDR1 and CDR2 sequences are SGHTA and FQGNSA. The CDR3 has 14 residues. CDR3 protein: CASSPSGENYEQYF. CDR3 coding DNA: TGTGCCAGCAGCCCTAGCGGGGAAAACTACGAGCAGTACTTC.